One and the same sample provided the 13 T cell receptor beta chains below, sequenced in a study of T cell responses to AZD1222 COVID-19 vaccine. Sequenced by immunoSEQ multiplex PCR; TCRdb stores in-frame clones only, minus some. The data contain 90,000 to 130,000 clones, around 90% of them singletons. This sample comprised peripheral blood, obtained on day 0 of AZD1222 vaccination. These receptors came from an adult in good health.

The chain links TRBV2 to TRBJ1-5; D gene unclear. Looked up from germline, CDR1 is SNHLY and CDR2 is FYNNEI. This CDR3 comprises 13 residues. V shed 4 bases and J shed 3 bases, with 7 bases lying between them. CDR3 nucleotides: TGTGCCAGCAGTGTTAATACCAATCAGCCCCAGCATTTT. It yields the protein CASSVNTNQPQHF.

This clone appeared a few times. CDR3 nucleotides: TGTGCCAGCAGCGCGCCGGGACAGGCTAGGGGGGCCAACGTCCTGACTTTC. Protein sequence: CASSAPGQARGANVLTF. V usage is TRBV7-2 and J usage is TRBJ2-6, with 8 positions matching TRBD1. Germline V gene data show CDR1 as SGHTA and CDR2 as FQGNSA. This CDR3 is built from 17 residues. Trimming took 5 bases from V and 4 from J; bases not matched to a gene: 10.

This clone was seen just once. The chain carries TRBV5-1 and TRBJ1-4; D uncertain. Germline loops: CDR1 SGHRS, CDR2 YFSETQ. V was trimmed by 5 bases and J by 7 bases, leaving 12 bases between them. This CDR3 has 13 residues. Here the CDR3 reads CASRNTAGEKLFF. The CDR3, as DNA: TGCGCCAGCAGAAACACGGCGGGTGAAAAACTGTTTTTT.

The chain joins TRBV19 to TRBJ2-7; 7 bases match TRBD1. Unmatched junction bases numbered 10, after V lost 5 bases and J lost 6 bases. The CDR3 has 14 amino acids. From germline, CDR1 is LNHDA and CDR2 SQIVND (reference sequence). CDR3 region: CASSPHMGDSEQYF. DNA of the CDR3: TGTGCCAGTAGTCCCCACATGGGGGACAGCGAGCAGTACTTC.

The rearrangement joins TRBV5-4 to TRBJ1-4; D is perhaps TRBD1 (5 bases). Germline V gene lookup returns CDR1 SGHNT and CDR2 YYREEE (reference sequence). The length of the CDR3 is 15 residues. V was cut by 2 bases and J by 0 bases, with 8 bases left in between. The CDR3 bases are TGTGCCAGCAGCTTCGGGGGAGCAACTAATGAAAAACTGTTTTTT. Translated, it gives CASSFGGATNEKLFF.

V and J are TRBV18 and TRBJ2-3; TRBD2 aligns across 7 bases. This CDR3 comprises 19 residues. The junction had 14 bases not matched to a gene; V was cut back by 1 base and J by 1 base. Per the germline V gene, CDR1 is KGHSH and CDR2 is LQKENI. CDR3 protein: CASSPLISGGGKGTDTQYF. The CDR3 nucleotides read TGTGCCAGCTCACCACTAATCTCGGGGGGAGGAAAAGGCACAGATACGCAGTATTTT.

This rearrangement joins TRBV27 to TRBJ2-1, with 12 nucleotides matching TRBD2. The CDR3 runs to 13 residues. Losses at the gene ends were 6 bases for V and 11 bases for J; bases not matched to a gene: 5. Germline CDR1 reads MNHEY; CDR2 reads SMNVEV (reference sequence). CDR3 sequence (DNA): TGTGCCAGCAGCAGCACTAGCGGGAGGCAGCAGTTCTTC. This sequence encodes CASSSTSGRQQFF.

The chain combines TRBV18 with TRBJ1-4; D gene ambiguous. The V gene lost 1 base and the J gene lost 0 bases, with 9 bases spanning the gap. The CDR3 has 16 amino acids. The V gene's germline CDR1 is KGHSH and CDR2 LQKENI. CDR3 sequence (DNA): TGTGCCAGCTCACCACTAGGATCCACAACTAATGAAAAACTGTTTTTT. This translates into CASSPLGSTTNEKLFF.

J is TRBJ2-7 and V is TRBV6-5; 10 nucleotides align to TRBD1. CDR3 size: 14 residues. V gave up 6 bases and J gave up 2 bases; unmatched junction bases: 4. The germline gives CDR1 MNHEY, CDR2 SVGAGI. The CDR3 DNA follows: TGTGCCAGCAGCGGGGACAGGGGAACCTACGAGCAGTACTTC. Translated, it gives CASSGDRGTYEQYF.

The chain is built from TRBV27 and TRBJ1-2, with TRBD1 matching 7 bases. This CDR3 is built from 12 residues. V dropped 3 bases and J dropped 8; count of bases not matched to a gene: 3. From germline, CDR1 is MNHEY and CDR2 SMNVEV (reference sequence). The chain's CDR3 is CASSLDRTGYTF. CDR3 in DNA: TGTGCCAGCAGTTTGGACAGGACCGGCTACACCTTC.

The rearrangement links TRBV25-1 to TRBJ2-3; D unresolved. V shed 1 base and J shed 2 bases, with 10 bases lying between them. There are 15 residues in the CDR3. CDR1 and CDR2 from the germline V gene are MGHDK and SYGVNS. CDR3 in DNA: TGTGCCAGCAGTGAATTTAGTGGGCCCACAGATACGCAGTATTTT. This sequence encodes CASSEFSGPTDTQYF.

The V call is TRBV7-9, the J call TRBJ1-2, with D perhaps matching TRBD1 (6 bases). This CDR3 contains 16 residues. V was pared by 4 bases and J by 0 bases, with 15 bases between. CDR1 is SEHNR, CDR2 FQNEAQ, per germline (reference sequence). CDR3 sequence reads: CASSSPSDRPNYGYTF. CDR3 nucleotide sequence: TGTGCCAGCAGCTCCCCCTCGGACAGACCTAACTATGGCTACACCTTC.

This rearrangement joins TRBV9 to TRBJ1-3, with D unresolved. This CDR3 region has 14 residues. CDR1 and CDR2 from the germline V gene are SGDLS and YYNGEE. Trimming removed 4 bases from V and 7 bases from J, with 15 bases in between. CDR3 nucleotides: TGTGCCAGCAGCTCCCCCCCTGGGTGGAACACCATATATTTT. Residues: CASSSPPGWNTIYF.